The 6 T cell receptor beta chains presented below share a single source sample, sequenced in a study. Assay: immunoSEQ multiplex PCR; the TCRdb copy retains only in-frame clones and omits some. This table has approximately 50,000 clones, over 90% appearing once. Sequenced sample: PBMCs. The receptor source for this set is a man aged 40-49 years with rheumatoid arthritis.

The V and J genes are TRBV28 and TRBJ2-1, with TRBD2 matching 9 bases. The germline V gene encodes CDR1 MDHEN and CDR2 SYDVKM. V dropped 5 bases and J dropped 0; count of bases not matched to a gene: 5. CDR3 length: 16 amino acids. Here the CDR3 reads CASSPLAGSSYNEQFF. In DNA form, the CDR3 reads TGTGCCAGCAGTCCCCTAGCGGGAAGCTCCTACAATGAGCAGTTCTTC.

The gene calls are TRBV27 and TRBJ2-1; 9 nucleotides match TRBD2. The V segment lost 6 bases and the J segment 8 bases; nucleotides outside the gene matches: 11. Germline values: CDR1 MNHEY, CDR2 SMNVEV (reference sequence). The CDR3 runs 15 residues. CDR3 DNA sequence: TGTGCCAGCAGCCGTCGTGGCGGGAGGGCAGATGAGCAGTTCTTC. This sequence encodes CASSRRGGRADEQFF.

The J gene is TRBJ2-2, the V gene TRBV4-3; D call uncertain. V was trimmed by 0 bases and J by 5 bases, leaving 13 bases between them. Germline V gene data show CDR1 as LGHNA and CDR2 as YSLEER. CDR3 length: 16 amino acids. The CDR3 DNA reads TGCGCCAGCAGCCAAGATAATGCCTTTGGGACCGGGGAGCTGTTTTTT. Protein sequence: CASSQDNAFGTGELFF.

The gene calls are TRBV15 and TRBJ1-4; D unresolved. This CDR3 has 15 amino acids. CDR1 and CDR2 from the germline V gene are LNHNV and YYDKDF (reference sequence). V was pared by 2 bases and J by 7 bases, with 14 bases between. CDR3 nucleotides: TGTGCCACCAGCAGACCGGGCCACCTGCGTGAAAAACTGTTTTTT. The encoded protein is CATSRPGHLREKLFF.

The chain has TRBV7-2 and TRBJ2-1; 8 bases line up with TRBD2. CDR1 is SGHTA and CDR2 is FQGNSA in the germline V gene. Trimming took 5 bases from V and 6 from J; bases not matched to a gene: 12. This CDR3 has 16 residues. CDR3 nucleotides: TGTGCCAGCAGCCCCCGGGGGGGGGCTCTGGGCAATGAGCAGTTCTTC. Its translation: CASSPRGGALGNEQFF. Variable domain in full (rest from reference TRBV7-2 and TRBJ2-1): GAGVSQSPSNKVTEKGKDVELRCDPISGHTALYWYRQSLGQGLEFLIYFQGNSAPDKSGLPSDRFSAERTGGSVSTLTIQRTQQEDSAVYLCASSPRGGALGNEQFFGPGTRLTVL.

The chain carries TRBV19 and TRBJ1-5; D not certain. Per the germline V gene, CDR1 is LNHDA and CDR2 is SQIVND (reference sequence). There are 14 residues in the CDR3. V was clipped by 3 bases and J by 4 bases, with 10 bases between them. DNA of the CDR3: TGTGCCAGTAGTATCCAAACAGAGAATCAGCCCCAGCATTTT. Translated, it gives CASSIQTENQPQHF.